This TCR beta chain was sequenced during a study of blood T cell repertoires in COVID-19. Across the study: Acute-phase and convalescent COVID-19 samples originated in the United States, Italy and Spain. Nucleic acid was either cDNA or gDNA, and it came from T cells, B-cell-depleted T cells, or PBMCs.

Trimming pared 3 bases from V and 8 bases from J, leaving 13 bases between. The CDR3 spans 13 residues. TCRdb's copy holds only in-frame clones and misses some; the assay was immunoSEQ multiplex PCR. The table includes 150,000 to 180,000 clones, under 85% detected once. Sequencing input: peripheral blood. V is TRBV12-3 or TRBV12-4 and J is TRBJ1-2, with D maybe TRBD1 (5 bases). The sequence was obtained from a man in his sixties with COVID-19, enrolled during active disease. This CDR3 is CASSLKGNSGYTF. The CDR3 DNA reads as TGTGCCAGCAGTTTGAAGGGGAATAGCGGCTACACCTTC.